This T cell receptor (beta chain) stems from a study of T cell repertoires in cytomegalovirus infection. Study as a whole: Selection of CMV epitopes for the study included recently identified HLA-C-restricted and well-studied HLA-B-restricted ones. The public TCR beta signatures pointed to both CMV infection and matching HLA type.

MiXCR, run by TCRdb on the reads, gives a single entry per CDR3 protein. The data contain 650,000 to 900,000 distinct CDR3 sequences, 29% of them singletons. The study, taken as a whole, reports: It was HLA-C-restricted CMV-specific TCR beta clonotypes that dominated the response ex vivo.

About this clonotype itself: Its antigen remains unknown.

The CDR3 extends over 18 amino acids. In germline, CDR1 is MDHEN, CDR2 SYDVKM. Trimming removed 2 bases at V and 5 bases at J, with 24 bases between. J is TRBJ2-5 and V is TRBV28, with D possibly TRBD2 on 6 matching bases. Specimen: cultured CD8+ T cells from PBMCs, collected from culture after CMV antigen stimulation. This receptor was identified in a human donor in good health (CMV status not recorded). Some clones in this sample may be carry-over from other donors' samples. CDR3 coding DNA: TGTGCCAGCAGTTTAGGATATTTAACGGGGGAGCCAGGGGAGACCCAGTACTTC. Its protein is CASSLGYLTGEPGETQYF.